The sequence of this T cell receptor beta chain was determined in a study of T cell responses to AZD1222 COVID-19 vaccine. The overall study: Pooling of second doses given at about 4 or about 12 weeks was done.

V was clipped by 5 bases and J by 6 bases; unmatched bases: 6. The length of the CDR3 is 14 residues. CDR1 SGHTA and CDR2 FQGTGA come from the germline V gene. Study outcomes and limitations: Seropositive status at baseline applied to only five to seven AZD1222 recipients. Following two doses of AZD1222, Spike-specific TCR breadth and depth rose. Repertoire sampling occurred only after the peak T cell response.

Clones were read by immunoSEQ multiplex PCR, and TCRdb kept only the in-frame ones, dropping some. This repertoire shows tens of thousands of clones, 70% to 90% found once; its top ten account for about a fifth. Concerning this clone: The antigen is not known.

The chain combines TRBV7-3 with TRBJ1-2; 10 bases agree with TRBD1. The receptor comes from an adult in good health. This specimen consisted of peripheral blood, obtained on day 0 of AZD1222 vaccination. CDR3 bases: TGTGCCAGCAGCCCTGGACAGGGGGGGAATGGCTACACCTTC. It encodes CASSPGQGGNGYTF.